The present TCR beta chain was sequenced within a study of low-dose radiotherapy and immunotherapy resistance in tumors. Gene-specific TRAV and TRBV primers were used for first-strand cDNA, covering alpha and beta chains. PCR amplification of the TCRs was performed with Phusion for approximately 20 PCR cycles, and it relied on a constant-region primer together with a V-primer adapter. Using its own MiXCR run on the reads, TCRdb lists one record per CDR3 protein. The sample contains about 84,000 distinct CDR3 sequences, 17% of which appear only once. V lost 3 bases and J 0 bases, leaving 22 bases between the germline ends. The CDR3 is 19 amino acids. Germline lookup yields CDR1 MNHEY and CDR2 SMNVEV (reference sequence). This clonotype was observed many times. Time point specified: after trial treatment. Stated treatment: LDRT plus nivolumab, ipilimumab, low-dose cyclophosphamide and aspirin (RACIN trial).

The J gene is TRBJ2-3, the V gene TRBV27; a weak D match, TRBD1 (6 bases). The specimen comprised PBMCs, sampled after low-dose radiotherapy plus immunotherapy. The sequence derives from a male donor with prostate cancer. In DNA form, the CDR3 reads TGTGCCAGCAGTTTCGAGAGACAGGAACAGTCTACTAGCACAGATACGCAGTATTTT. Translation gives CASSFERQEQSTSTDTQYF.